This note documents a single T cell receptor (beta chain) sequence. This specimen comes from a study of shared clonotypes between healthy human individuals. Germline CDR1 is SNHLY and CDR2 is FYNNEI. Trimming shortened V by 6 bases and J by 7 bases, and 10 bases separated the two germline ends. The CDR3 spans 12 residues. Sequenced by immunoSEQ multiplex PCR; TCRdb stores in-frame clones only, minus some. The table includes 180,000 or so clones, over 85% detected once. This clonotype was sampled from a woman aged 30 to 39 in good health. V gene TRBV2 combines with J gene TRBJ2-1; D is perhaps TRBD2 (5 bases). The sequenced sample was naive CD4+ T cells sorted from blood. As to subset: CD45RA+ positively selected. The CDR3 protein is CASRRTSNEQFF. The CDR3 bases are TGTGCCAGCAGAAGGACTTCGAATGAGCAGTTCTTC.